One sample yielded the 5 T cell receptor beta chains listed below, sequenced in a study of cytomegalovirus exposure and HLA in healthy donors. With 60 Vbeta and 13 Jbeta primers, the PCR was carried out. Sequencing was performed with immunoSEQ multiplex PCR; in TCRdb, only in-frame clones are kept and a portion is missing. The sample yields about 120,000 clones, more than 9% seen once. Sample: PBMCs. The receptors come from a woman younger than 30 in good health and CMV-seropositive.

The chain uses TRBV15 and TRBJ2-1, with D possibly TRBD2 on 5 matching bases. Between the trimmed V and J ends, which lost 0 bases and 3 bases, there was a span of 15 bases. The germline gives CDR1 LNHNV, CDR2 YYDKDF (reference sequence). The CDR3 is made up of 17 amino acids. The DNA of the CDR3 is TGTGCCACCAGCAGAGATATGAGGAGGTCCTTCTACAATGAGCAGTTCTTC. Its protein is CATSRDMRRSFYNEQFF.

This clone appeared a few times. The gene calls are TRBV5-1 and TRBJ2-1, with a possible D match to TRBD2 (5 bases). The CDR3 totals 13 residues. CDR1 is SGHRS, CDR2 YFSETQ, per germline. Trimming removed 8 bases at V and 0 bases at J, with 9 bases between. This CDR3 reads CASRLNSYNEQFF. CDR3 DNA sequence: TGCGCCAGTCGACTAAACTCCTACAATGAGCAGTTCTTC.

The V call is TRBV9, the J call TRBJ2-2; 12 bases align to TRBD2. The CDR3 contains 17 residues. CDR1 and CDR2 from the germline V gene are SGDLS and YYNGEE. Trimming at V came to 3 bases and at J to 4 bases, leaving 7 bases not matched to a gene. The CDR3 protein is CASSERLAGDGTGELFF. CDR3 in DNA: TGTGCCAGCAGCGAACGACTAGCGGGAGACGGCACCGGGGAGCTGTTTTTT.

This clone was recorded a few times. The genes are TRBV2 and TRBJ1-1, with 8 bases lining up with TRBD1. V gave up 8 bases and J gave up 3 bases; unmatched junction bases: 23. Germline CDR1 is SNHLY and CDR2 is FYNNEI. The CDR3 extends over 19 amino acids. CDR3 nucleotide sequence: TGTGCCAGCTGCCTTCGAACCCGGACAGGGTTGGAGGGGGACACTGAAGCTTTCTTT. Amino acid sequence: CASCLRTRTGLEGDTEAFF. Looking up the rest from reference TRBV2 and TRBJ1-1 gives the full variable domain: EPEVTQTPSHQVTQMGQEVILRCVPISNHLYFYWYRQILGQKVEFLVSFYNNEISEKSEIFDDQFSVERPDGSNFTLKIRSTKLEDSAMYFCASCLRTRTGLEGDTEAFFGQGTRLTVV.

The genes are TRBV21-1 and TRBJ1-5. TRBV21-1 represents a pseudogene. The CDR3 has 14 amino acids. The CDR3 loop is CASSNGRRKKPQHF. CDR3 DNA sequence: TGTGCCAGCAGCAATGGACGGAGGAAGAAGCCCCAGCATTTT.